This T cell receptor (beta chain) was obtained from a study of regulatory T cells in long-lasting Graves disease. Libraries of TCR beta came from iRepertoire HTBI primers plus Arm-PCR of CDR3 regions. Each CDR3 protein is one row after TCRdb ran MiXCR on the multiplex PCR reads. Of approximately 470,000 distinct CDR3 sequences listed, 15% to 20% are singletons. This clonotype was detected many times. CDR3 length: 13 amino acids. V lost 6 bases and J lost 4; bases outside the gene matches: 5. The time point: newly diagnosed GD, antithyroid drugs for less than 3 months. Preparation of the TCR library used RNA extracted from PBMCs. Approximately 8.6-milliliter peripheral blood samples went into EDTA tubes. The same data also contributed to another study, on T cells in Graves' hyperthyroidism and ophthalmopathy.

The V call is TRBV12-3 or TRBV12-4, the J call TRBJ1-1; 7 nucleotides align to TRBD1. This sample comprised peripheral blood mononuclear cells (PBMCs), obtained at new diagnosis, from a patient treated with antithyroid drugs. This TCR came from a man in his forties with Graves disease. The CDR3 DNA sequence: TGTGCCAGCAGCCTCCAGGGGGGCACTGAAGCTTTCTTT. It yields the protein CASSLQGGTEAFF.